These 2 T cell receptor beta chains were all obtained from the same sample, sequenced in a study of T cells in Graves' hyperthyroidism and ophthalmopathy. Using RNA transcripts as the source, TCR beta CDR3 regions were amplified. The primer set for the first-round RT-PCR of the TCR CDR3 was HTBI. Each CDR3 protein gets one entry after TCRdb re-called the multiplex PCR reads with MiXCR. Of about 59,000 distinct CDR3 sequences listed, approximately 57% are singletons. Sample: blood. Receptor source: a woman in her sixties or seventies with Graves' ophthalmopathy.

This clonotype was found many times. The junction does not match germline at one end; this may be a read error. V and J are TRBV7-3 and TRBJ2-1, with 9 bases fitting TRBD2. The CDR3 covers 13 residues. Germline V lookup: CDR1 SGHTA, CDR2 FQGTGA. DNA for the CDR3: TGTGCCAGCAGCTTAAGACTAGCGGCGGTTCGGGTCTTC. Its protein is CASSLRLAAVRVF. Full variable domain (remainder filled in from reference TRBV7-3 and TRBJ2-1): GAGVSQTPSNKVTEKGKYVELRCDPISGHTALYWYRQSLGQGPEFLIYFQGTGAADDSGLPNDRFFAVRPEGSVSTLKIQRTERGDSAVYLCASSLRLAAVRVFGPGTRLTVL.

On this clonotype itself: The conserved phenylalanine or tryptophan is not found at the CDR3 terminus, so this likely reflects a read error. The chain joins TRBV7-9 to TRBJ2-6; 8 nucleotides match TRBD1. J gave up 13 bases and V 0 bases, and 11 bases lay outside the gene matches. This CDR3 is built from 16 residues. The germline V gene encodes CDR1 SEHNR and CDR2 FQNEAQ (reference sequence). The CDR3 DNA reads as TGTGCCAGCAGCTTAGCAGCAGGGGGCCCTCTAGATGTCCTGACTTAC. It translates to CASSLAAGGPLDVLTY.